This entry lists 26 T cell receptor beta chains sequenced from one sample in a study of PD-1 blockade in mismatch repair-deficient tumors. Profiling relied on immunoSEQ multiplex PCR, and the TCRdb table lists in-frame clones only, not all of them. The sample lists approximately 51,000 clones, roughly 80% occurring once. The sample was peripheral blood, taken more than 19 weeks after starting pembrolizumab. The receptors were gathered from an adult with mismatch repair-deficient cancer.

The genes are TRBV7-8 and TRBJ1-1, with TRBD1 identical over 8 bases. The V gene end was trimmed by 3 bases and the J gene end by 0 bases; junction bases not matched to a gene: 9. The CDR3 consists of 17 residues. Germline values: CDR1 SGHVS, CDR2 FQNEAQ. CDR3 residues: CASSFRQGLTLNTEAFF. CDR3 nucleotide sequence: TGTGCCAGCAGCTTCAGACAGGGGTTGACCTTGAACACTGAAGCTTTCTTT.

The chain recombines TRBV6-1 with TRBJ1-1; TRBD1 agrees at 9 bases. The V segment lost 4 bases and the J segment 4 bases; nucleotides outside the gene matches: 4. The CDR3 consists of 14 residues. The V gene's germline CDR1 is MNHNS and CDR2 SASEGT. The CDR3 here is CASSGRTGVTEAFF. For the CDR3, the DNA is TGTGCCAGCAGTGGCCGGACAGGGGTCACTGAAGCTTTCTTT.

This clone has more than one count but fewer than ten. The chain has TRBV4-1 and TRBJ2-2, with D uncertain. Germline V gives CDR1 MGHRA, CDR2 YSYEKL. V lost 1 base and J lost 4, with 7 bases in between. The CDR3 spans 14 residues. This chain's CDR3 is CASSQALFTGELFF. CDR3 nucleotide sequence: TGCGCCAGCAGCCAAGCCCTTTTCACCGGGGAGCTGTTTTTT.

This chain connects TRBV11-2 to TRBJ1-1; D possibly corresponds to TRBD1 (6 bases). This CDR3 region has 16 residues. Trimming removed 1 base at V and 4 bases at J, with 16 bases between. Germline-derived CDR1 and CDR2 are SGHAT and FQNNGV. The CDR3 protein is CASSLAPGVGGTEAFF. CDR3 DNA: TGTGCCAGCAGCTTAGCCCCAGGGGTTGGAGGCACTGAAGCTTTCTTT.

This chain joins TRBV7-8 and TRBJ1-1, with 7 bases aligning to TRBD1. Germline V gives CDR1 SGHVS, CDR2 FQNEAQ. This CDR3 is built from 16 residues. J lost 4 bases, V lost 6 bases, and 14 bases had no gene match. CDR3 coding DNA: TGTGCCAGCAGACGAAAGCCCATGGACAGGTCCACTGAAGCTTTCTTT. Translation gives CASRRKPMDRSTEAFF.

The CDR3 region is CASSPDSTYEQYF. The CDR3 coding sequence is TGTGCCAGCAGCCCGGACAGCACCTACGAGCAGTACTTC. This chain links TRBV6-5 with TRBJ2-7; TRBD1 might be the D (6 bases). The CDR3 covers 13 residues. Per the germline V gene, CDR1 is MNHEY and CDR2 is SVGAGI. Trimming shortened V by 6 bases and J by 2 bases, and 11 bases separated the two germline ends.

The rearrangement uses TRBV6-5 and TRBJ2-1; 7 positions match TRBD2. V lost 11 bases to trimming and J lost 3 bases; unmatched junction nucleotides: 7. CDR3 length: 13 residues. From germline, CDR1 is MNHEY and CDR2 SVGAGI. The CDR3 spells CAVYAGDYNEQFF. The CDR3, as DNA: TGTGCCGTCTACGCGGGGGACTACAATGAGCAGTTCTTC.

J is TRBJ2-5 and V is TRBV11-1; 9 bases line up with TRBD2. The germline V gene has CDR1 SGHAT and CDR2 FQDESV (reference sequence). The CDR3 consists of 15 residues. V lost 2 bases and J lost 5; bases outside the gene matches: 6. The CDR3 bases are TGTGCCAGCAGCTTATTAGCGGGAGAAATTGAGACCCAGTACTTC. Translated: CASSLLAGEIETQYF.

V is TRBV29-1 and J is TRBJ2-7; weak D call: TRBD1 (6 bases). CDR1 is SQVTM, CDR2 ANQGSEA, per germline. The CDR3 is 12 residues long. Trimming shortened V by 3 bases and J by 5 bases, and 11 bases separated the two germline ends. The CDR3 spells CSVEIGTHEQYF. The CDR3 DNA follows: TGCAGCGTTGAGATTGGGACACACGAGCAGTACTTC.

The rearrangement links TRBV10-1 to TRBJ2-2; D may match TRBD1 or TRBD2 (7 bases each). The CDR3 has 17 residues. Between the trimmed V and J ends, which lost 8 bases and 2 bases, there was a span of 21 bases. The germline CDR1 and CDR2 sequences are WNHNN and SYGVQD (reference sequence). CDR3 sequence: CASLQRQGGLNTGELFF. The CDR3 bases are TGCGCCAGCTTACAAAGACAGGGAGGGTTAAACACCGGGGAGCTGTTTTTT.

This clone was seen a single time. The rearrangement uses TRBV7-3 and TRBJ2-1; possibly TRBD2 for D (6 bases). Per germline, CDR1 SGHTA and CDR2 FQGTGA. This CDR3 region has 15 residues. Trimming left V 5 bases short and J 1 base short, with 12 bases between. In nucleotides, the CDR3 is TGTGCCAGCAGCCCACGGGACTTATCCTACAATGAGCAGTTCTTC. It is translated as CASSPRDLSYNEQFF.

The chain combines TRBV7-6 with TRBJ2-5; D is uncertain. CDR1 is SGHVS and CDR2 is FNYEAQ in the germline V gene. Between the trimmed V and J ends, which lost 3 bases and 5 bases, there was a span of 10 bases. The CDR3 is made up of 13 amino acids. CDR3: CASSFNPLETQYF. The CDR3 DNA is TGTGCCAGCAGCTTCAATCCCCTGGAGACCCAGTACTTC.

This rearrangement joins TRBV5-6 to TRBJ2-5; the D gene is possibly TRBD1 (5 bases). Germline loops: CDR1 SGHDT, CDR2 YYEEEE. Between the trimmed V and J ends, which lost 2 bases and 5 bases, there was a span of 13 bases. This CDR3 contains 14 residues. This CDR3 is CASSFSGRAETQYF. The CDR3 DNA follows: TGTGCCAGCAGCTTCTCTGGCAGGGCGGAGACCCAGTACTTC.

Here the CDR3 DNA reads TGTGCCAGCAGCTCGGCCGATTCCTACGAGCAGTACTTC. This codes for CASSSADSYEQYF. V and J are TRBV11-3 and TRBJ2-7; D unresolved. CDR1 is SGHNT and CDR2 is YENEEA in the germline V gene. V was shortened by 4 bases and J by 1 base, with 8 bases between the two germline ends. The CDR3 runs 13 residues.

This clone was picked up a small number of times. V gene TRBV25-1 combines with J gene TRBJ2-7; unclear D gene. Germline CDR1 MGHDK, CDR2 SYGVNS. This CDR3 contains 11 residues. The ends were cut back, 4 bases at V and 4 bases at J, with 5 bases in the middle. Written as DNA, the CDR3 is TGTGCCAGCAGTGCTGGATACGAGCAGTACTTC. It encodes CASSAGYEQYF.

The chain employs TRBV10-2 and TRBJ2-5, with 7 bases identical to TRBD1. J was trimmed by 5 bases and V by 10 bases; bases with no gene match: 10. The CDR3 spans 13 residues. Germline V gene data show CDR1 as WSHSY and CDR2 as SAAADI. CDR3 coding DNA: TGCGCCACCTCTACAGGGGACCCTGAGACCCAGTACTTC. Translating it yields CATSTGDPETQYF.

This clone showed up just a few times. J is TRBJ2-7 and V is TRBV12-5; the D is unclear. Germline CDR1 is LGHNT and CDR2 is FRNRAP. V was trimmed by 1 base and J by 10 bases, leaving 11 bases between them. This CDR3 contains 12 residues. The CDR3 loop reads CASGLEFLEQYF. CDR3 sequence (DNA): TGTGCTAGTGGTTTGGAGTTTCTAGAACAGTACTTC.

As to this clone: Other nucleotide sequences from this sample produce the same CDR3. The chain employs TRBV19 and TRBJ1-2; the match to TRBD1 covers 7 bases. This CDR3 spans 11 amino acids. Germline CDR1 and CDR2: LNHDA and SQIVND (reference sequence). V lost 9 bases and J lost 8; bases outside the gene matches: 6. In DNA form, the CDR3 reads TGTGCCAGCTCGAGGGGGCCCGGCTACACCTTC. This translates into CASSRGPGYTF. Full variable domain (remainder filled in from reference TRBV19 and TRBJ1-2): DGGITQSPKYLFRKEGQNVTLSCEQNLNHDAMYWYRQDPGQGLRLIYYSQIVNDFQKGDIAEGYSVSREKKESFPLTVTSAQKNPTAFYLCASSRGPGYTFGSGTRLTVV.

The V call is TRBV6-5, the J call TRBJ2-1; D possibly matches TRBD1 or TRBD2 (6 bases each). The CDR3 runs 14 residues. Trimming took off 7 bases at V and 4 bases at J, with 14 bases between the two ends. Germline-derived CDR1 and CDR2 are MNHEY and SVGAGI. Here the CDR3 reads CASTSGADYNEQFF. DNA of the CDR3: TGTGCCAGCACCTCGGGGGCGGATTACAATGAGCAGTTCTTC.

This sequence joins TRBV6-6 and TRBJ1-2, with D possibly being TRBD1 (6 bases). Germline loops: CDR1 MNHNY, CDR2 SVGAGI (reference sequence). The CDR3 totals 13 residues. V shed 8 bases and J shed 4 bases, with 14 bases lying between them. The CDR3 protein is CASGGGGPYGYTF. DNA for the CDR3: TGTGCCAGCGGGGGCGGGGGGCCCTATGGCTACACCTTC.

V usage is TRBV27 and J usage is TRBJ1-3; D possibly corresponds to TRBD1 (5 bases). The ends were cut back, 11 bases at V and 0 bases at J, with 17 bases in the middle. This CDR3 contains 15 residues. CDR1 MNHEY and CDR2 SMNVEV come from the germline V gene (reference sequence). The CDR3 sequence: CASKKGLSSGNTIYF. CDR3 nucleotide sequence: TGTGCCTCCAAGAAGGGACTCAGCTCTGGAAACACCATATATTTT.

This clone was counted a single time. V gene TRBV9 combines with J gene TRBJ2-2; perhaps TRBD2 as D (7 bases). Germline values: CDR1 SGDLS, CDR2 YYNGEE. This CDR3 has 15 residues. Trimming left V 4 bases short and J 6 bases short, with 16 bases between. The CDR3 DNA sequence: TGTGCCAGCAGCTCCGGACTAGAGGGGGCCGGGGAGCTGTTTTTT. It specifies CASSSGLEGAGELFF.

This chain links TRBV30 with TRBJ1-1; 7 nucleotides match TRBD1. This CDR3 is built from 12 residues. V lost 2 bases, J lost 11 bases, and 8 bases stayed unmatched. Germline-derived CDR1 and CDR2 are GTSNPN and SVGIG (reference sequence). CDR3 amino acids: CAWSKAGGRAFF. In DNA, the CDR3 is TGTGCCTGGAGTAAGGCAGGGGGTAGGGCTTTCTTT.

V usage is TRBV30 and J usage is TRBJ1-3; the D is unclear. There are 15 residues in the CDR3. Germline CDR1 reads GTSNPN; CDR2 reads SVGIG (reference sequence). The V end was cut by 0 bases, the J end by 0 bases, with 9 bases between. The CDR3 protein is CAWSVWRSSGNTIYF. DNA of the CDR3: TGTGCCTGGAGTGTATGGCGGAGCTCTGGAAACACCATATATTTT.

The CDR3 loop is CASSLDSNGYTF. In nucleotides, the CDR3 is TGTGCCAGCAGCTTAGATTCTAATGGCTACACCTTC. V and J are TRBV11-2 and TRBJ1-2; D is uncertain. With 0 bases removed from V and 6 bases from J, the gap between germline ends came to 5 bases. This CDR3 has 12 residues. The germline V gene has CDR1 SGHAT and CDR2 FQNNGV.

The chain uses TRBV4-1 and TRBJ2-1, with a possible D match to TRBD2 (5 bases). Germline V lookup: CDR1 MGHRA, CDR2 YSYEKL. The CDR3 is 15 amino acids. The germline V and J ends were trimmed by 0 bases and 4 bases, with 10 bases remaining between them. The CDR3 here is CASSQDPGNYNEQFF. In nucleotides, the CDR3 is TGCGCCAGCAGCCAAGATCCCGGGAATTACAATGAGCAGTTCTTC.